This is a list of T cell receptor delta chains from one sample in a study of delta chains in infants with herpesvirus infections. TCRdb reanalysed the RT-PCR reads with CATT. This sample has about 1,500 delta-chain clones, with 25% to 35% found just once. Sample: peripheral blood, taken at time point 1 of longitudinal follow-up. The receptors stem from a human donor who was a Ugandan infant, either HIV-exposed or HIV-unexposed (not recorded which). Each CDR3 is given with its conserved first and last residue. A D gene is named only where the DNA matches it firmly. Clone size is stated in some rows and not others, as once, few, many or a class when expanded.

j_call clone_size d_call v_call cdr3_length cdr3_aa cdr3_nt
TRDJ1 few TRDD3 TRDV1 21 CALGYLPTTGGYRSYTDKLIF TGTGCTCTTGGGTACCTTCCTACGACTGGGGGATACCGATCGTACACCGATAAACTCATCTTT
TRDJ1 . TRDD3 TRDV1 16 CALGEGGLGDTPKLIF TGTGCTCTTGGGGAAGGAGGACTGGGGGATACGCCCAAACTCATCTTT
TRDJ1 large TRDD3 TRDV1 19 CALGEQDSGGILQTDKLIF TGTGCTCTTGGGGAACAGGACTCTGGGGGGATACTCCAGACCGATAAACTCATCTTT
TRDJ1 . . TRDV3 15 CAFLSRGNYTDKLIF TGTGCCTTTCTCTCTCGGGGAAACTACACCGATAAACTCATCTTT
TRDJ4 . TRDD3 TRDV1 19 CALGERNVLGDTAARPLIF TGTGCTCTTGGGGAACGTAACGTACTGGGGGATACAGCGGCCAGACCCCTGATCTTT
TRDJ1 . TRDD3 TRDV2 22 CACDQTLIRTGGDNPYTDKLIF TGTGCCTGTGACCAAACCCTAATAAGGACTGGGGGAGACAACCCGTACACCGATAAACTCATCTTT
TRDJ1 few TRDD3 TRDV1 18 CALGEVPERGINTDKLIF TGTGCTCTTGGGGAAGTGCCAGAACGGGGGATCAACACCGATAAACTCATCTTT
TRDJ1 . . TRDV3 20 CAFTFGTFLGGPIYTDKLIF TGTGCCTTTACCTTTGGGACCTTCCTTGGGGGACCCATCTACACCGATAAACTCATCTTT
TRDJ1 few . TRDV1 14 CALGELKNTDKLIF TGTGCTCTTGGGGAACTTAAGAACACCGATAAACTCATCTTT
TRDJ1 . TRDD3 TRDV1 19 CALGELSRTGGWGTDKLIF TGTGCTCTTGGGGAACTTTCCCGTACTGGGGGATGGGGCACCGATAAACTCATCTTT
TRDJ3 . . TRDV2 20 CACDTGDLLPSSWDTRQMFF TGTGCCTGTGACACTGGGGATCTACTCCCTAGCTCCTGGGACACCCGACAGATGTTTTTC
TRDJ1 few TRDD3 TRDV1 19 CALGEGGCTGGYYTDKLIF TGTGCTCTTGGGGAAGGGGGGTGTACTGGGGGATATTACACCGATAAACTCATCTTT
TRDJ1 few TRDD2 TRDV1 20 CALGEPSLPPLRGHTDKLIF TGTGCTCTTGGGGAACCTAGCCTTCCTCCTTTACGGGGCCACACCGATAAACTCATCTTT
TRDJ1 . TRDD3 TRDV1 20 CALGEREGLTGGYPTDKLIF TGTGCTCTTGGGGAACGAGAGGGCTTAACTGGGGGATACCCGACCGATAAACTCATCTTT
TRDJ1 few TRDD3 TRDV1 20 CALGEGVGGRGGSYTDKLIF TGTGCTCTTGGGGAAGGGGTAGGTGGTAGAGGGGGATCGTACACCGATAAACTCATCTTT
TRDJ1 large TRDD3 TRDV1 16 CALGFYWGIRGDKLIF TGTGCTCTTGGGTTCTACTGGGGGATACGAGGCGATAAACTCATCTTT
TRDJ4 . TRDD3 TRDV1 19 CALGERNVLGDTAARPLIF TGTGCCCTTGGGGAACGTAACGTACTGGGGGATACAGCGGCCAGACCCCTGATCTTT
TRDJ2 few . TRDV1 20 CALGEVVLPSGAALTAQLFF TGTGCTCTTGGGGAAGTAGTCCTACCCTCTGGGGCTGCTTTGACAGCACAACTCTTCTTT
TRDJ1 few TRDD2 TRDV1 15 CALFLPTLTGDKLIF TGTGCTCTCTTCCTTCCTACCCTTACTGGGGATAAACTCATCTTT
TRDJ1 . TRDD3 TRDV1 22 CALGELLSLRYWGIDSSDKLIF TGTGCTCTTGGGGAACTTCTTTCCTTGCGGTACTGGGGGATAGACTCTTCCGATAAACTCATCTTT
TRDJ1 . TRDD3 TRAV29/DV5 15 CAARGPLLGDGGLIF TGTGCAGCAAGAGGGCCCCTACTGGGGGACGGAGGGCTCATCTTT
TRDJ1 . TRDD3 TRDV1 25 CALGELPLRLRVGDTRRIKPDKLIF TGTGCTCTTGGGGAACTCCCGCTAAGGTTGAGGGTGGGGGATACGCGAAGGATTAAACCCGATAAACTCATCTTT
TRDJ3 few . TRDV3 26 CAFRNGLPMRDTTLGDFTWDTRQMFF TGTGCCTTTAGGAATGGCCTTCCTATGAGGGATACGACCCTAGGGGATTTTACCTGGGACACCCGACAGATGTTTTTC
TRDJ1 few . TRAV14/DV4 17 CALSEAKGEGKSGKLIF TGTGCTCTGAGTGAGGCGAAGGGGGAGGGGAAGAGCGGTAAACTCATCTTT
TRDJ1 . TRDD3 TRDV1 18 CALVEPGYWGTGPDKLIF TGTGCTCTTGTGGAACCAGGGTACTGGGGGACGGGCCCCGATAAACTCATCTTT
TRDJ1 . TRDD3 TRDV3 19 CASLHPLVGDPPYTDKLIF TGTGCCTCTCTACACCCTTTAGTGGGGGACCCACCGTACACCGATAAACTCATCTTT
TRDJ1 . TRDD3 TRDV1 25 CALGELRGFPTDSYWGIRLTDKLIF TGTGCTCTTGGGGAACTGCGGGGTTTTCCTACCGACTCTTACTGGGGGATACGGCTCACCGATAAACTCATCTTT
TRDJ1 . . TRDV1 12 CALGDPSLRLIF TGTGCTCTTGGGGACCCCTCCCTTCGTCTCATCTTT
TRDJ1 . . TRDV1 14 CALGELRYADKLIF TGTGCTCTTGGGGAACTCCGATACGCAGATAAACTCATCTTT
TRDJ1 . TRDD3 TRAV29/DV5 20 CAASEISGYGGYRYTDKLIF TGTGCAGCAAGCGAAATTTCTGGCTACGGGGGATACCGGTACACCGATAAACTCATCTTT
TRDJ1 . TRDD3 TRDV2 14 CACDTWGTTDKLIF TGTGCCTGTGACACCTGGGGGACCACCGATAAACTCATCTTT
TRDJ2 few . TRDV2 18 CACDTEGGHLTMTAQLFF TGTGCCTGTGACACCGAGGGGGGCCACCTGACGATGACAGCACAACTCTTCTTT
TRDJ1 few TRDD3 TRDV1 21 CALGETGGIRVALLYTDKLIF TGTGCTCTTGGGGAAACGGGGGGGATACGCGTAGCCCTATTGTACACCGATAAACTCATCTTT
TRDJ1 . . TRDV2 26 CACDTAKGYWTRRTSTGDWYTDKLIF TGTGCCTGTGACACCGCTAAAGGGTATTGGACCCGAAGGACCTCTACGGGGGACTGGTACACCGATAAACTCATCTTT
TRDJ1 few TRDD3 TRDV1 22 CALGVSLASSTGGILYTDKLIF TGTGCTCTTGGGGTCTCCCTCGCTTCGTCTACTGGGGGAATCCTATACACCGATAAACTCATCTTT
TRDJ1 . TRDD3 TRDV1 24 CALGDPPPIVITGGYAFYTDKLIF TGTGCTCTTGGGGACCCACCCCCAATTGTCATTACTGGGGGATACGCCTTCTACACCGATAAACTCATCTTT
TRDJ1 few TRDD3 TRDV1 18 CALGEPNLRTGGNDKLIF TGTGCTCTTGGGGAACCGAACCTGCGTACTGGGGGCAACGATAAACTCATCTTT
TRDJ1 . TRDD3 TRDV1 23 CALPLTLSSLRLSTGADTDKLIF TGTGCTCTTCCCCTGACCCTCTCCTCACTACGCTTGAGTACTGGGGCGGACACCGATAAACTCATCTTT
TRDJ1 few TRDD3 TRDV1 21 CALGEPLKVTKLGDDTDKLIF TGTGCTCTTGGGGAACCCCTTAAAGTGACGAAACTGGGGGATGACACCGATAAACTCATCTTT
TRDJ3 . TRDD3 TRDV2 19 CACDTTTGGYAWDTRQMFF TGTGCCTGTGACACAACTACTGGGGGATACGCCTGGGACACCCGACAGATGTTTTTC